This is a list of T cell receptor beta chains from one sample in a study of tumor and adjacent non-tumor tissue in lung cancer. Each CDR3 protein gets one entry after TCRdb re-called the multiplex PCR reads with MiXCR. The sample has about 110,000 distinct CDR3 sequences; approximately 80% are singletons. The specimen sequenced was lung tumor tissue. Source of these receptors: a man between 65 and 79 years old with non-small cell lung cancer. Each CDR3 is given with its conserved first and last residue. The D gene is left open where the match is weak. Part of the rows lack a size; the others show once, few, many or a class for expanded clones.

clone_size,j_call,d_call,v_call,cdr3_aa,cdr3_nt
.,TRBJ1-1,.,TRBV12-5,CASGLALSGVVGNTEAFF,TGTGCTAGTGGTTTGGCCCTCTCCGGGGTCGTAGGAAACACTGAAGCATTTTTT
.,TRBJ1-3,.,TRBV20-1,CSARVSSSGNTVYF,TGCAGTGCTAGAGTTAGTAGCTCTGGAAACACCGTATATTTT
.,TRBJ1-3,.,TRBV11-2,CASSHIWTPGNNIYF,TGTGCCAGTAGCCACATCTGGACCCCTGGAAACAACATATATTTT
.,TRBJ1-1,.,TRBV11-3,CASSLFSIMMDIEAFF,TGTGCCAGCAGCTTATTCAGCATCATGATGGACATTGAAGCTTTCTTT
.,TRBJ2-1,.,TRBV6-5,CASCYGVTRGYNKQFF,TGTGCCAGCTGTTACGGCGTGACTAGGGGATACAATAAGCAGTTCTTC
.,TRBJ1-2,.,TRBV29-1,CNLAPGALTYGYTF,TGCAACCTTGCACCAGGGGCATTAACCTATGGCTACACCTTC
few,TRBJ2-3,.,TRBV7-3,CASSLTSSTDTQYF,TGTGCCAGCAGCTTAACTAGCAGCACAGATACGCAGTATTTT
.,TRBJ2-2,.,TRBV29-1,CSTDVAGAPGSCFF,.
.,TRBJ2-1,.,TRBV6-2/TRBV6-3,CAGSYSRRVNSQFF,TGTGCCGGCAGTTACTCGAGGCGAGTTAACTCTCAGTTCTTC
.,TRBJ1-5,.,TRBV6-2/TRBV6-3,CASRGTWILGIQPQHF,TGTGCCAGCAGGGGGACATGGATATTGGGCATTCAGCCCCAGCATTTT
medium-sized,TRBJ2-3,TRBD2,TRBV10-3,CAISDTSGRDTDTQYF,TGTGCCATCAGTGATACTAGCGGGAGGGACACAGATACGCAGTATTTT
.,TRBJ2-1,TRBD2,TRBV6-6,CAGQISGRDEQFF,TGTGCCGGCCAGATTAGTGGGAGGGATGAGCAGTTCTTC
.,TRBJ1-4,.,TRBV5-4,CASSAGTFTNEKPFF,TGTGCCAGCAGTGCCGGGACATTCACTAATGAAAAACCGTTTTTT
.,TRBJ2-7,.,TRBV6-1,CVSSEAQGTRGKYF,TGTGTCAGCAGTGAAGCACAGGGAACAAGGGGGAAGTACTTC
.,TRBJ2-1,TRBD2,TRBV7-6,CASSRVAGRNEQFF,TGTGCCAGCAGCCGAGTAGCGGGGAGAAATGAGCAGTTCTTC
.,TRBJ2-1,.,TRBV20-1,CSASQVLGDEQFF,TGTAGTGCTAGTCAAGTCCTAGGGGATGAGCAGTTCTTC
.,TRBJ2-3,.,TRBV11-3,CTSIRREVSTDTQYF,TGTACCAGCATCCGTCGGGAAGTAAGTACAGATACGCAGTATTTT
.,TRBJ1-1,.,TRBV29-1,CNGIIERGNTEAFF,TGCAACGGCATAATCGAGAGGGGGAACACTGAAGCTTTCTTT
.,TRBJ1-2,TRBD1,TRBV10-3,CGATKERDSLYDYTF,TGTGGCGCCACTAAGGAACGGGACAGCCTATATGACTACACCTTC
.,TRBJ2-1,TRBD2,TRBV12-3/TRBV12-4,CASSWRGNNQFF,TGTGCCAGCAGTTGGCGGGGGAATAATCAGTTCTTC
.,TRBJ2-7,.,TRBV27,CASSFWAGPYEQYF,TGTGCCAGCAGTTTCTGGGCGGGGCCCTACGAGCAGTACTTC
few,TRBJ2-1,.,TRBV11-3,CASSLVGESPNEQFF,TGTGCCAGCAGCCTAGTAGGGGAGAGTCCGAATGAGCAGTTCTTC
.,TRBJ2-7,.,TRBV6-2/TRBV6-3,CGSRNTVGTRGSEQYF,TGTGGCAGCAGGAATACTGTCGGGACTCGGGGGAGCGAGCAGTACTTC
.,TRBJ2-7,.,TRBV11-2,CASSRWSEREQYF,TGTGCCAGCAGCCGATGGAGCGAGCGCGAACAGTACTTC
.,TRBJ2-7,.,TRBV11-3,CASSLVFYGQYF,TGTGCCAGCAGTTTAGTTTTTTACGGGCAATACTTC
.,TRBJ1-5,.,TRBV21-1,CTSSKALDRALNQPQHF,TGTACCAGCAGCAAAGCACTGGACAGGGCCCTTAATCAGCCGCAGCATTTT